This TCR beta chain is drawn from a study of technical replicates of blood from several donors (dated by TCRdb to the late 2010s). Concerning this clone itself: No antigen is known for it. The sample holds no much larger clone one base away, and base qualities are not on file.

Library creation used the immunoSEQ multiplex PCR assay. Held by TCRdb, this immuneACCESS table contains in-frame sequences only and omits some clones. Under half of the omission traces to an unresolved V gene where checked; the cause of the rest is unknown. The table for this sample lists about 80,000 clones; around 94% of them were counted only once. The top ten clones comprise less than 0.4% of the sample. V lost 4 bases and J lost 4 bases, and the count of bases not matched to a germline gene is 10. The germline V gene encodes CDR1 SGHDN and CDR2 FVKESK. The CDR3 goes from the cysteine to the phenylalanine over 18 residues. The retained sequence is limited to the CDR3, 54 bases, with the frame set at the first base.

This receptor was identified in a human donor in good health. The specimen sequenced was T cells isolated from PBMCs. This sequence uses TRBV14 and TRBJ2-6; 10 central nucleotides agree with TRBD1. The nucleotides read TGTGCCAGCAGCCCCCCAATCGACAGGGGGCAAGGGGCCAACGTCCTGACTTTC. Its coded protein is CASSPPIDRGQGANVLTF.